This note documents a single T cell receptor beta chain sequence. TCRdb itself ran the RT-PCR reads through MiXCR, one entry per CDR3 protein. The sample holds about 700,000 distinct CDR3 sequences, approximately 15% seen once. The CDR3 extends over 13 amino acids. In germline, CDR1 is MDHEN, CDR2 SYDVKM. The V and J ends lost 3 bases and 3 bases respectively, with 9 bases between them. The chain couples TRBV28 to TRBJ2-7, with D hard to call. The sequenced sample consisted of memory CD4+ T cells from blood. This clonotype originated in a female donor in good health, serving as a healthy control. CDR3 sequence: CASSFAHIYEQYF. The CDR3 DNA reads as TGTGCCAGCAGTTTCGCACACATCTACGAGCAGTACTTC.